This T cell receptor beta chain appears in the sequencing data of a study of cytotoxic CD8 clonotypes in ibrutinib-treated CLL. The overall study: Complete response was seen in 2 patients and partial in roughly 25; roughly twelve progressed and roughly 14 stayed remitted after a median about 68 months. Samples yielded averages of hundreds of thousands of productive templates and roughly 91,000 productive rearrangements.

Study-wide results and limits: With treatment, public clonotypes, which were uncommon, either contracted or remained stable.

Sequenced by immunoSEQ multiplex PCR; TCRdb stores in-frame clones only, minus some. The sample records around 50,000 clones, over 55% being singletons. A remark on this clone: Its antigen is as yet unknown.

Sample: PBMCs, taken after 24 months of ibrutinib treatment. The source is a human donor with chronic lymphocytic leukemia.

CDR3 in DNA: TGTGCCAGCAGCCACGGGGTACCCTATGGCTACACCTTC. Protein sequence: CASSHGVPYGYTF. This sequence joins TRBV14 and TRBJ1-2, with no clear D. Germline V gives CDR1 SGHDN, CDR2 FVKESK. The CDR3 loop spans 13 amino acids. Trimming stripped 3 bases from V and 4 bases from J, with 9 bases between.